The T cell receptor (beta chain) under discussion was sequenced for a study of cytomegalovirus exposure and HLA in healthy donors (dated by TCRdb to about 2017). In the study overall: An earlier analysis of roughly 610 of the donors reported approximately 260 Gb of sequence data and approximately 120 million unique TCR beta sequences obtained from roughly 170 million T cells. In a later genetic analysis, genome-wide SNP genotypes for 398 of the 666 donors were used, and that subset was treated as a discovery cohort. Both class I and class II loci were covered by HLA typing, at four-digit resolution. To predict cytomegalovirus infection status, the study combined high-throughput TCR immunosequencing, statistical association of individual TCRs with disease status, and machine learning. Of the 300 to 450 genotyped donors, 81% were placed in the genetic ancestry cluster associated with self-reported Caucasian donors. Across roughly 420 genotyped donors of the cohort, an average of about 220,000 unique TCR beta nucleotide sequences per donor were sequenced, and around 20% of those sequences were non-productive. An early release covering over 500 HLA-typed donors comprised 250 to 350 gigabases of sequencing data and approximately 85 million unique TCR sequences. Typing coverage varied by locus: 629-630 donors for A, B, C, DRB1 and DQB1; some 520 for DQA1; around 570 for DPA1; about 450 for DPB1. All discovery cohort repertoires had been generated using a single sequencing platform. Donor age, sex, ethnicity and CMV serostatus were compiled together with the repertoire data. The study was designed to test whether signatures of past pathogen exposure could be identified by cataloging public T cell receptors. The T cell repertoires of under 750 subjects were profiled by immunosequencing and related to cytomegalovirus serostatus. Several DR-DQ haplotypes were treated as single units for association and clustering because of strong linkage in the cohort. Besides the first cohort of around 670 subjects, a separate validation cohort made up of over 95 different subjects was used. The later analysis used no new phenotypic data to find candidate immune exposures, relying instead on TCR beta sequences and their occurrence across donors. In an earlier analysis of roughly 540 of the donors, high-throughput TCR beta sequencing was used to judge whether each TCR beta V gene segment behaved as functional or pseudogenic. In a later analysis, previously published TCR beta repertoires from roughly 710 donors were re-analyzed and high-resolution HLA genotyping was added so that TCR occurrence patterns could be studied. Overall results and qualifications from the work: Linkage disequilibrium might explain the correlated functional status among segregating V segments, but an unknown experimental factor could not be ruled out. A further reported finding was that TCR beta sequences accurately predicted the HLA-A and HLA-B alleles for most subjects in the first cohort. This cohort had only TCR beta chains sequenced, and the lack of alpha or paired-chain data limited which features could be detected. V-gene and J-gene trimming of TCR beta chains was associated with a missense DCLRE1C variant in a later genetic analysis, and the association was replicated in an independent cohort. A later analysis found that HLA-associated TCR beta chains were more clonally expanded and had lower generation probabilities than equally common non-associated chains. A later analysis found that TCR association rates varied across HLA loci, with DRB1 alleles showing the most associated TCRs and HLA-C alleles the fewest. In an earlier analysis of roughly 560 of the donors, most TCR beta V segments were observed in productive rearrangements about 87% or about 30% of the time, broadly matching IMGT annotations. The earlier analysis of 587 of the donors excluded about 16 rarely observed V segments, including chromosome 9 orphons, because counts were too low. At a false discovery rate of 0.05, a later analysis linked roughly 17,000 TCR beta sequences to specific HLA alleles. Cytomegalovirus status was reported to be diagnosed by the classifier with high specificity and sensitivity in both the original and validation cohorts. While some public TCRs were present in many individuals, most TCR sequences turned up only very rarely across donors. Several of the top co-occurrence clusters appeared to be linked to parvovirus B19, influenza, CMV and Epstein-Barr virus, according to a later analysis. The study gave a list of roughly 150 TCR beta chains associated with cytomegalovirus. Some IMGT-functional V segments, including TRBV6-2 and TRBV6-3, could not be distinguished by the 87-base-pair reads and were therefore excluded. According to the authors, the approach could potentially be generalized to other disease states and immunological phenotypes. For the cohort, immune exposure information was limited to CMV serostatus. A few of the identified cytomegalovirus-associated TCR beta chains were confirmed in vitro to be specific for cytomegalovirus antigens. Because some donors lacked HLA typing at each locus, the association tests relied only on the typed subset. A cluster of highly shared sequence variants was judged likely to represent a technical artifact of the sequencing pipeline. Roughly uniform sequencing depth across donors was assumed in presence/absence analyses, although this assumption may not hold. In a later genetic analysis, fewer N-insertions in productive TCRs were reported among donors in an Asian-associated ancestry cluster than the roughly 700-donor mean. When HLA alleles, especially DR and DQ, strongly co-occurred, TCR associations were difficult to assign to individual alleles. In a later analysis, most CMV-associated TCR beta chains were found to appear HLA-restricted, with HLA associations seemingly driven largely by CMV exposure.

The library was made by the immunoSEQ multiplex PCR assay. For the multiplex PCR, a mixture combining 60 forward primers for TCR Vbeta segments and 13 reverse primers for TCR Jbeta segments was used. The CDR3 region of rearranged TCR beta genes was amplified from genomic DNA with a multiplex PCR assay. Amplified TCR beta libraries were sequenced as 87-base-pair reads on the Illumina HiSeq System. Per the original workflow: Across the 500 to 850 repertoires, a later analysis counted 78 million or so unique TCR beta chains, around 11 million of which were shared by at least two donors. Raw reads were error-corrected and collapsed into unique sequences by a nearest-neighbor algorithm in which closely related sequences were merged to remove PCR and sequencing errors. To assign V, D and J gene segments, CDR3 sequences were aligned to IMGT reference sequences. For a sequence to be retained, at least a six-nucleotide match to both a V gene segment and a J gene segment was required. Rearrangements were called productive when the CDR3 lacked stop codons and stayed in frame with V and J; all others were non-productive. CDR3 was defined by IMGT convention, running from the second conserved V-encoded cysteine to the conserved J-encoded phenylalanine. In an earlier analysis of roughly 610 of the donors, sequences lacking an unambiguous match to a single V gene segment were excluded. An earlier analysis of some 500 of the donors classified V segments as functional when productive rearrangements were above 56.7% and as segregating when the standard deviation between donors was above 5%. A statistical classification framework was built for diagnosing cytomegalovirus status from the catalog of TCR beta chain sequences. A later analysis assigned V and J genes by comparing TCR nucleotide sequences with IMGT/GENE-DB human TR gene sequences. The TCRdist pipeline was used in a later analysis to assign CDR3 sequences and most-parsimonious VDJ recombination scenarios. In a later analysis, every TCR beta chain was defined by the combination of its CDR3 amino acid sequence and its V-gene family, and reads without a unique V-gene family were dropped. In a later analysis, fewer than 600 highly shared, low-generation-probability nucleotide sequences were removed to address suspected cross-contamination and a sequencing artifact. In a later analysis, a clonal expansion index for each public chain was calculated from normalized within-repertoire ranks of inferred template counts. A later analysis computed generation probabilities with a VDJ recombination model fitted to out-of-frame rearrangements, and checked the results against IGoR. Hypergeometric tests were used in a later analysis to score TCR-TCR, TCR-HLA and TCR-CMV co-occurrence, with a repertoire-size bias correction applied to the TCR pairs. A later analysis estimated false discovery rates by permuting HLA or CMV assignments 20 times. In a later analysis, co-occurring TCRs were grouped with DBSCAN, and TCRdist sequence similarity was added when clustering was performed within HLA-allele-positive subsets. Repertoires with fewer than 30,000 or more than 120,000 public chains were left out of co-occurrence clustering, as were four to six repertoires with anomalous nucleotide sharing. As stored in TCRdb, this immuneACCESS dataset retains in-frame rearrangements with V and J assigned. A fraction of the clones does not appear; measured against another copy, unresolved V genes explain less than half of the discrepancy, and the remainder lacks a known reason. That table is the source of V, J and clone size, and D and trimming were worked out from the DNA. In this sample the table shows about 130,000 clones, under 85% of which occur a single time. The ten largest clones take up under 5% of the sample.

The cohort consisted of some 730 healthy bone marrow donors. At the time of sampling, every cohort member was nominally healthy, though immune exposures that went unrecorded were likely present. The donor tested CMV seropositive, placing the donor among the 250 to 300 seropositive members of the cohort. Every donor gave a peripheral blood sample, and the peripheral blood mononuclear cells from that sample were used for TCR beta sequencing. The Qiagen DNeasy Blood Extraction Kit was used to extract genomic DNA from the blood cell samples. Compared with germline, V lacks 5 bases and J lacks 5 bases; bases without a gene match: 8. CDR1 and CDR2 (MNHNY, SVGAGI) derive from the germline V gene (reference sequence). Counted from cysteine to phenylalanine, this CDR3 has 15 amino acids. Of all the DNA, just the CDR3 is kept, 45 bases in frame from base 1. This clone was recorded once. This clone's antigen is unknown. Base quality data are lacking; no much larger clone is found one base away.

The chain joins TRBV6-6 to TRBJ2-3; TRBD2 matches 9 bases in the middle. Sequenced sample: PBMCs. The origin of this receptor is a male donor in good health and CMV-seropositive. The sequenced DNA is TGTGCCAGCAGTCCCTTAGCGGGAGTCATAGATACGCAGTATTTT. Its protein product is CASSPLAGVIDTQYF.